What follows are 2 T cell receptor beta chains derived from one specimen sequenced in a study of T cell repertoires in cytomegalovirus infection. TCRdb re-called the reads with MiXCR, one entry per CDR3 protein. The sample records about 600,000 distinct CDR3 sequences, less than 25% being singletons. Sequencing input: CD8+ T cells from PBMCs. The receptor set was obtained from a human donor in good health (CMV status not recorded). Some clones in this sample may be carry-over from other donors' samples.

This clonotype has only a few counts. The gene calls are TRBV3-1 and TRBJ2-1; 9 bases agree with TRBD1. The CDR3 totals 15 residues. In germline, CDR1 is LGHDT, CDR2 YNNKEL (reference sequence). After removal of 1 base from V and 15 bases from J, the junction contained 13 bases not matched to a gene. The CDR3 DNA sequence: TGTGCCAGCAGCCAAGCCACAACAGGGGGCATCGGGCGGTTCTTC. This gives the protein CASSQATTGGIGRFF.

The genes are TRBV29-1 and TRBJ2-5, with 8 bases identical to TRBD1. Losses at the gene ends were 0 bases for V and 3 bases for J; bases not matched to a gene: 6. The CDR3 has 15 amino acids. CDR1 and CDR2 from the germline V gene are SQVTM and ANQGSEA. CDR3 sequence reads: CSVEDRDRLKETQYF. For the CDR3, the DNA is TGCAGCGTTGAAGATCGGGACAGGCTTAAAGAGACCCAGTACTTC.